These T cell receptor beta chains were read from a single sample in a study of early T cells in non-severe SARS-CoV-2 infection. TCRdb passed the 5' RACE reads through MiXCR, listing each CDR3 protein once. Of fewer than 65,000 distinct CDR3 sequences listed, 8.5% to 12% are singletons. The sequencing sample was made of whole blood. These receptors originate from an adult who was a healthcare worker with PCR-confirmed SARS-CoV-2 infection or an uninfected control (not recorded which). CDR3s include the opening cysteine and the closing phenylalanine or tryptophan. D genes are given only for firm matches. A clone size is listed for some rows: how often the clone was seen (once, few, many), or a class if it is expanded.

cdr3_nt | cdr3_aa | j_call | d_call | v_call | clone_size
TGCAGCGTTACGGTAGCGGGGACACAAGAGACCCAGTACTTC | CSVTVAGTQETQYF | TRBJ2-5 | TRBD2 | TRBV29-1 | many
TGCGCCAGCAGCCAAGTCGTACCAGGGCGGAACACCGGGGAGCTGTTTTTT | CASSQVVPGRNTGELFF | TRBJ2-2 | NA | TRBV4-1 | many
TGTGCCTGGAGTTACACAATTAGCACAGATACGCAGTATTTT | CAWSYTISTDTQYF | TRBJ2-3 | NA | TRBV30 | many
TGTGCCAGCAGTTACTCTGGCTTTGCGGATACGCAGTATTTT | CASSYSGFADTQYF | TRBJ2-3 | NA | TRBV6-2/TRBV6-3 | NA
TGCAGTGCTAGAGATTCTAGGCAGGGGAGTGAGCAGTTCTTC | CSARDSRQGSEQFF | TRBJ2-1 | NA | TRBV20-1 | medium-sized
TGTGCCAGCAGCTTACTAGCGGGAGGCAGCTACGAGCAGTACTTC | CASSLLAGGSYEQYF | TRBJ2-7 | TRBD2 | TRBV7-6 | NA
TGTGCCGCTAGGGACTCCGGAAACACCATATATTTT | CAARDSGNTIYF | TRBJ1-3 | NA | TRBV6-5 | NA
TGTGCCAGCAGTTCGGACAGGGTCTCCTACGAGCAGTACTTC | CASSSDRVSYEQYF | TRBJ2-7 | TRBD1 | TRBV6-2/TRBV6-3 | NA
TGTGCCAGCAGCTTGAGTGAGAGCGCAGATACGCAGTATTTT | CASSLSESADTQYF | TRBJ2-3 | NA | TRBV7-2 | NA
TGCAGCGTAAGAACAGGAACCTACGAGCAGTACTTC | CSVRTGTYEQYF | TRBJ2-7 | NA | TRBV29-1 | NA
TGCAGCGTTGATTACAGAACCGGCTACAATGAGCAGTTCTTC | CSVDYRTGYNEQFF | TRBJ2-1 | NA | TRBV29-1 | few
TGCAGTGCTAGAGGGTACAATGAGCAGTTCTTC | CSARGYNEQFF | TRBJ2-1 | NA | TRBV20-1 | NA
TGTGCCAGCAGCTTTATAGAGGGGGCTGAAGCTTTCTTT | CASSFIEGAEAFF | TRBJ1-1 | NA | TRBV3-1 | few
TGTGCCAGCAGCCTAGGACCCGGGGGCACGCAGTATTTT | CASSLGPGGTQYF | TRBJ2-3 | NA | TRBV7-6 | few
TGTGCCTGGAGGGGACAGGGGGCAGGAGGCTACACCTTC | CAWRGQGAGGYTF | TRBJ1-2 | TRBD1 | TRBV30 | few
TGTGCCAGCAGCCAAGAAGTTTGGGCAGGGGCAGTCCACGAGCAGTACTTC | CASSQEVWAGAVHEQYF | TRBJ2-7 | NA | TRBV3-1 | many
TGCGCCAGCCGGGCAGACAGGAACACTGAAGCTTTCTTT | CASRADRNTEAFF | TRBJ1-1 | NA | TRBV10-1 | NA
TGCAGCGCTGGGACAGGCTCCCGTGAGCAGTTCTTC | CSAGTGSREQFF | TRBJ2-1 | TRBD1 | TRBV29-1 | many
TGCAGCGTTTCGGGGTCTGGGGCCAACGTCCTGACTTTC | CSVSGSGANVLTF | TRBJ2-6 | NA | TRBV29-1 | many
TGTGCCAGCAGTGACGGCAGCCTAACTGGGGCCAACGTCCTGACTTTC | CASSDGSLTGANVLTF | TRBJ2-6 | NA | TRBV2 | many
TGTGCCAGCAGCTTAGGGTCACTAGCGGGATGGAGCAGCGGAGAGACCCAGTACTTC | CASSLGSLAGWSSGETQYF | TRBJ2-5 | TRBD2 | TRBV11-2 | many